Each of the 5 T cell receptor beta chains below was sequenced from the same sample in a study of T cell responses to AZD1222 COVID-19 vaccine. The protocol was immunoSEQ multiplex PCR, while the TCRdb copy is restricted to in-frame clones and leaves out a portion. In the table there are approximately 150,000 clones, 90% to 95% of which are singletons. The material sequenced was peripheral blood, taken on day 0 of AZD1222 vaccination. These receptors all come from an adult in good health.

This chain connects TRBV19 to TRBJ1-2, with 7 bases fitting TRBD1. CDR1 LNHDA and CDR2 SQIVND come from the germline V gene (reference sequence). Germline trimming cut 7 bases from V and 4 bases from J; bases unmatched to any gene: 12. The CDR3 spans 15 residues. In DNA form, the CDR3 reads TGTGCCAGTAACGATAGGACAGGAAGAATCTATGGCTACACCTTC. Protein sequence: CASNDRTGRIYGYTF. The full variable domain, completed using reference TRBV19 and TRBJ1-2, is DGGITQSPKYLFRKEGQNVTLSCEQNLNHDAMYWYRQDPGQGLRLIYYSQIVNDFQKGDIAEGYSVSREKKESFPLTVTSAQKNPTAFYLCASNDRTGRIYGYTFGSGTRLTVV.

CDR3 bases: TGTGCCAGCAGTCGAGGGGACAGGGACTATGGCTACACCTTC. It encodes CASSRGDRDYGYTF. V is TRBV28 and J is TRBJ1-2; 9 bases line up with TRBD1. The CDR3 contains 14 residues. J lost 3 bases, V lost 5 bases, and 4 bases had no gene match. Looked up from germline, CDR1 is MDHEN and CDR2 is SYDVKM.

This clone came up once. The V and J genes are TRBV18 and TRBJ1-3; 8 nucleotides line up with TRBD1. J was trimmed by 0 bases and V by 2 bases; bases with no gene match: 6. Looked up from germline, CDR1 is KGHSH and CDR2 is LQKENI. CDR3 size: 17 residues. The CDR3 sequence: CASSPVRQGLSGNTIYF. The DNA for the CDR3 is TGTGCCAGCTCACCAGTCCGACAGGGGCTCTCTGGAAACACCATATATTTT.

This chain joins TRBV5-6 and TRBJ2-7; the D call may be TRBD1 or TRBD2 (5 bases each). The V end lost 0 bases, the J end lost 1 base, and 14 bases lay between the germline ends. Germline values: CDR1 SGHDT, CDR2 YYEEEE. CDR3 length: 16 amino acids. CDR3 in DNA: TGTGCCAGCAGCTTGGGGCCGGGACGGATGTCCTACGAGCAGTACTTC. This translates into CASSLGPGRMSYEQYF.

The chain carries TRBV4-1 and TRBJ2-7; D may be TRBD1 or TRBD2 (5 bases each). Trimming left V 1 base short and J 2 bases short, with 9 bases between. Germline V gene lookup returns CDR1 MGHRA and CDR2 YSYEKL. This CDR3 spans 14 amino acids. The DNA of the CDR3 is TGCGCCAGCAGCCAAGCCCAGGGACCCTACGAGCAGTACTTC. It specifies CASSQAQGPYEQYF.